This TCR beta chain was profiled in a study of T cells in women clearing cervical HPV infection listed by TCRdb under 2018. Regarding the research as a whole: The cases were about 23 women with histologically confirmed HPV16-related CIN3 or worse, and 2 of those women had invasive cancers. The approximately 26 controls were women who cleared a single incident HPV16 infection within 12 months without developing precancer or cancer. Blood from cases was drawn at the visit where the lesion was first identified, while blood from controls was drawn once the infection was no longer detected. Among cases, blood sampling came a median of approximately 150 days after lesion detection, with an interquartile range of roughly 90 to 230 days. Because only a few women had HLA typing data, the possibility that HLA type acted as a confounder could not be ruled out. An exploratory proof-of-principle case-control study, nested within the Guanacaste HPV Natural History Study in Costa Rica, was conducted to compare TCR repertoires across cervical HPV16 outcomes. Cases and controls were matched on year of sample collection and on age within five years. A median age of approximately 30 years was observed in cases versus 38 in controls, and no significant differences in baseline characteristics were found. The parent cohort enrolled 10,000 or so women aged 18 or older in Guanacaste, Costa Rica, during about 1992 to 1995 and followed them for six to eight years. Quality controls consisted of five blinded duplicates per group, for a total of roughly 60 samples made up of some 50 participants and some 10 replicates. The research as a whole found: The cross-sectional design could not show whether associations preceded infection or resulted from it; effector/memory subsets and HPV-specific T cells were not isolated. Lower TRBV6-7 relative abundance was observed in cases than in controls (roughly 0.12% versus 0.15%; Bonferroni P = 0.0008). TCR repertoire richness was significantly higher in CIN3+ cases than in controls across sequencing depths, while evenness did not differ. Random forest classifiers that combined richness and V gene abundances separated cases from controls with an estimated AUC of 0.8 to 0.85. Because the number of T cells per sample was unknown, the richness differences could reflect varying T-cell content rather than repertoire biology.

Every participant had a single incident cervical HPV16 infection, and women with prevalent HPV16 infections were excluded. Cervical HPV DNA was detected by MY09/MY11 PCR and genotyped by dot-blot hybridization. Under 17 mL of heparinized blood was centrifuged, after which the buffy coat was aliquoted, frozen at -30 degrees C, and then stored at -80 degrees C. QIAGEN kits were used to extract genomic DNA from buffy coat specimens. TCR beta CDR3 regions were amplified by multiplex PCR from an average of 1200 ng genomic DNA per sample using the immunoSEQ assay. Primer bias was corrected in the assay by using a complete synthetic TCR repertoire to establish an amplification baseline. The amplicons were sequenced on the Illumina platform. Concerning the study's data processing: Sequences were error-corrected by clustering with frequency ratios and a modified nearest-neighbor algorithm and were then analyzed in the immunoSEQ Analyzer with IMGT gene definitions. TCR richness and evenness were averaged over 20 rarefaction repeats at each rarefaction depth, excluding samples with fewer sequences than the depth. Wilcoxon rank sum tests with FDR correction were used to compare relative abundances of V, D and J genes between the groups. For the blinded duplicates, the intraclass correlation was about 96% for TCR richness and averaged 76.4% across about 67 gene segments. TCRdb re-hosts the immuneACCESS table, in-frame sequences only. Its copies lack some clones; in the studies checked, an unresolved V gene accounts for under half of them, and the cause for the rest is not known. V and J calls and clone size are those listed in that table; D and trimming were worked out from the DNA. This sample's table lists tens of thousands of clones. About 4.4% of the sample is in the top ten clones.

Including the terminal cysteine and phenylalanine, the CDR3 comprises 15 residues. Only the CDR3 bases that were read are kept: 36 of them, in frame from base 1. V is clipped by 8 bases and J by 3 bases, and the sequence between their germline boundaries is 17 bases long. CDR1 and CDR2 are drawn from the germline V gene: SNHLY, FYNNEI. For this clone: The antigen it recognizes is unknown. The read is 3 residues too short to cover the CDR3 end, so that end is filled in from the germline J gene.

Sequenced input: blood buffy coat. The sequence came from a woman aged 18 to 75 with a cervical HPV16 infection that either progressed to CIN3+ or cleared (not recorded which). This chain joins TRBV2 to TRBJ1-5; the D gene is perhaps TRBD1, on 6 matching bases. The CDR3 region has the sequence CASRRGGADNQPQHF. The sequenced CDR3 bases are TGTGCCAGCCGGAGAGGGGGGGCAGACAATCAGCCC. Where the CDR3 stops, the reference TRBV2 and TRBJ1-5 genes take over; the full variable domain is EPEVTQTPSHQVTQMGQEVILRCVPISNHLYFYWYRQILGQKVEFLVSFYNNEISEKSEIFDDQFSVERPDGSNFTLKIRSTKLEDSAMYFCASRRGGADNQPQHFGDGTRLSIL.